This TCR beta chain was recorded in a study of tissue T cells after allogeneic stem cell transplantation. A few counts support this clone. Genes and germline are mouse. The CDR3 end falls 1 residue outside the read, so it is completed with the germline J gene. Trimming removed 0 bases at V and 0 bases at J, with 4 bases between. CDR3 length equals 14 residues. Germline V gene lookup returns CDR1 LGHNA and CDR2 YSYQKL. The method was immunoSEQ multiplex PCR; TCRdb's version includes in-frame clones alone and lacks a portion of them. The data contain 6,400 or so clones, approximately 50% of them singletons. Regarding time point: mouse harvest day 7 after allogeneic transplant. Tail vein injection delivered 10^7 T-cell-depleted bone marrow cells and 10^6 splenic CD5+ T cells. B6 (H2b) cells into BALB/c (H2d) mice; tissues taken at day 7 or 14.

V and J are TRBV2 and TRBJ2-5; D remains ambiguous. Specimen: gut tissue. This clonotype originated in a female BALB/c mouse given C57BL/6 T cells with graft-versus-host disease after an allogeneic hematopoietic cell transplant. CDR3 bases read: TGTGCCAGCAGCCAAGAAGGGAACCAAGACACCCAGTAC. Translated, it gives CASSQEGNQDTQY. In full, the CDR3 reads CASSQEGNQDTQYF.